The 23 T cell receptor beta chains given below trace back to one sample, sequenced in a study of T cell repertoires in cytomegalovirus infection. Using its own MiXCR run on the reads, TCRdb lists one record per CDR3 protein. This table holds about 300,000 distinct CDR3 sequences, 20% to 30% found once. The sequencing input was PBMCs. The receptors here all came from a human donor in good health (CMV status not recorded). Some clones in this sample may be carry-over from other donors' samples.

The CDR3, as DNA: TGTGCCAGCAGTCCAGGGAACACCGGGGAGCTGTTTTTT. Amino acid sequence: CASSPGNTGELFF. The chain combines TRBV11-2 with TRBJ2-2; unclear D gene. V lost 6 bases and J 1 base, leaving 6 bases between the germline ends. Germline V lookup: CDR1 SGHAT, CDR2 FQNNGV. CDR3 size: 13 residues.

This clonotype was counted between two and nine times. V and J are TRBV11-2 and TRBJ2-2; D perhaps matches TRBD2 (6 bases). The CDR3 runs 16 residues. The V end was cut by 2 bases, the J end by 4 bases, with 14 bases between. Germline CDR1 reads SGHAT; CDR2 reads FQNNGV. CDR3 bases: TGTGCCAGCAGCTTACCCTTGTTCGGGGGCACCGGGGAGCTGTTTTTT. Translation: CASSLPLFGGTGELFF. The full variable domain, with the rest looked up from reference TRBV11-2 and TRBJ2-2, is EAGVAQSPRYKIIEKRQSVAFWCNPISGHATLYWYQQILGQGPKLLIQFQNNGVVDDSQLPKDRFSAERLKGVDSTLKIQPAKLEDSAVYLCASSLPLFGGTGELFFGEGSRLTVL.

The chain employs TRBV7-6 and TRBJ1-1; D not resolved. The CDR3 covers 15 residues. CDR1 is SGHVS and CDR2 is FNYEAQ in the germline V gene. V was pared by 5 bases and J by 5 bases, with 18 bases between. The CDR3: CASSLLGVVVTEAFF. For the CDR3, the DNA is TGTGCCAGCAGCCTACTCGGAGTTGTGGTGACTGAAGCTTTCTTT.

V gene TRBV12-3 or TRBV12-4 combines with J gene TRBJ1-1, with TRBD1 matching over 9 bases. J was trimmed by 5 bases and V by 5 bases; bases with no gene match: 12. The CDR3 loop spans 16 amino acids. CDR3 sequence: CASSPPGQGYRTEAFF. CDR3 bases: TGTGCCAGCAGTCCCCCGGGACAGGGTTATCGGACTGAAGCTTTCTTT.

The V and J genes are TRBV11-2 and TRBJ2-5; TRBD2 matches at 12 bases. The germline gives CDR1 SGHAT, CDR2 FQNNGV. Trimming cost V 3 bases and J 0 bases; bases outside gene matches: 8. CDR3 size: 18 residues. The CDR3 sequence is CASSFRGGTSGYQETQYF. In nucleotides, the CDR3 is TGTGCCAGCAGCTTCCGGGGAGGGACTAGCGGGTACCAAGAGACCCAGTACTTC.

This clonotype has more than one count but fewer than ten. DNA of the CDR3: TGTGCCAGCAGCAGAGGGACAGGGGGCGAGCAGTACTTC. Its protein product is CASSRGTGGEQYF. The chain combines TRBV7-9 with TRBJ2-7, with 11 nucleotides matching TRBD1. The CDR3 spans 13 residues. Germline V gene data show CDR1 as SEHNR and CDR2 as FQNEAQ (reference sequence). V lost 5 bases, J lost 6 bases, and 3 bases stayed unmatched.

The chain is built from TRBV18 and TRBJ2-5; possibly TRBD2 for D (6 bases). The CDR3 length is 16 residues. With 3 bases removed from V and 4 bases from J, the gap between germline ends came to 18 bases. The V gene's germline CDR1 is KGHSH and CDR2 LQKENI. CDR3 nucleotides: TGTGCCAGCTCACCGTCCGGGACTTCCATCCCAGAGACCCAGTACTTC. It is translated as CASSPSGTSIPETQYF.

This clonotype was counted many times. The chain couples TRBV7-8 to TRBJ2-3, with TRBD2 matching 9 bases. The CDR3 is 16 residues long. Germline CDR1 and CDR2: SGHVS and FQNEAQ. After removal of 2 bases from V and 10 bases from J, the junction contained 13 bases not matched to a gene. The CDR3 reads CASSLSSGISQMAQYF. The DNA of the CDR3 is TGTGCCAGCAGCTTATCTAGCGGGATTTCACAGATGGCGCAGTATTTT.

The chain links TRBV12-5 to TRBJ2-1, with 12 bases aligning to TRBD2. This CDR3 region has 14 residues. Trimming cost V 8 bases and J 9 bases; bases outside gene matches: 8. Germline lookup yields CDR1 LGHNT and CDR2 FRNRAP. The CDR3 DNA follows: TGTGCTAGTAGGCTAGCGGGGGGGCAAGGTGAGCAGTTCTTC. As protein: CASRLAGGQGEQFF.

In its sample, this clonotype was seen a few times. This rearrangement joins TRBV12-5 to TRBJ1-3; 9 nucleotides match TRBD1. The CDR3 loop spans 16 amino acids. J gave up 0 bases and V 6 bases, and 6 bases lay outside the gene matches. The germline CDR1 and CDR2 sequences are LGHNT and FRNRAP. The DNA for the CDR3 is TGTGCTAGTGGCTCCGGGACAGGGTTCTCTGGAAACACCATATATTTT. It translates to CASGSGTGFSGNTIYF.

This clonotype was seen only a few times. In nucleotides, the CDR3 is TGTGCCAGCAGCCTCAGGGGAAGTGAGCAGTTCTTC. Its protein product is CASSLRGSEQFF. The chain uses TRBV7-2 and TRBJ2-1; D may be TRBD1 (6 bases). Germline CDR1 SGHTA, CDR2 FQGNSA. Trimming cost V 5 bases and J 9 bases, with 11 bases left between them. The CDR3 length is 12 residues.

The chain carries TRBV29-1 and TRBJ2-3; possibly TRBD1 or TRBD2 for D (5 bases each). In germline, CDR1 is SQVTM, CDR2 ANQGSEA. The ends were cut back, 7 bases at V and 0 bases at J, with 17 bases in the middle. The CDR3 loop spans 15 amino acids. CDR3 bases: TGCAGCGCGTCGGGTGAGGGGCGAAGCACAGATACGCAGTATTTT. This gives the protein CSASGEGRSTDTQYF.

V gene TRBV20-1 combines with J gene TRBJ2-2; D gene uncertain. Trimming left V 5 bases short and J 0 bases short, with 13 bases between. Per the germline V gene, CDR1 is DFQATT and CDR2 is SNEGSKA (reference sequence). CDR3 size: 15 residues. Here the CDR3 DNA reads TGCAGTGCTCTCAGGCTAGAAGCGAACACCGGGGAGCTGTTTTTT. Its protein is CSALRLEANTGELFF.

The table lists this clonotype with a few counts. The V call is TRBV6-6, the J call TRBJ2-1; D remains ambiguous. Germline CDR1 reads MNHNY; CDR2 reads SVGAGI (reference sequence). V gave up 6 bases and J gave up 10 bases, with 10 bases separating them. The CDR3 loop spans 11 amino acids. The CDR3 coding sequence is TGTGCCAGCAGCGGACGAGGCGAGCAGTTCTTC. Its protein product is CASSGRGEQFF.

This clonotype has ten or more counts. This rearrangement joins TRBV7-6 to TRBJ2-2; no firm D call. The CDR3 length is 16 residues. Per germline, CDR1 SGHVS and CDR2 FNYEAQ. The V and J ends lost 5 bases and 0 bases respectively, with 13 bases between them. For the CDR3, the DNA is TGTGCCAGCAGCCCCAGTGTCAGGACGAACACCGGGGAGCTGTTTTTT. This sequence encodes CASSPSVRTNTGELFF.

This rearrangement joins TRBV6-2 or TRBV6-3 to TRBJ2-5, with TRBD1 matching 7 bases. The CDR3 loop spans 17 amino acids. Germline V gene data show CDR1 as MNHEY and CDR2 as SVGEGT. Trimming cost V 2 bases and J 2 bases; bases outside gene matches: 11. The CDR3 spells CASSYGRDSKLQETQYF. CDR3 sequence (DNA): TGTGCCAGCAGTTACGGCCGGGACAGCAAATTACAAGAGACCCAGTACTTC.

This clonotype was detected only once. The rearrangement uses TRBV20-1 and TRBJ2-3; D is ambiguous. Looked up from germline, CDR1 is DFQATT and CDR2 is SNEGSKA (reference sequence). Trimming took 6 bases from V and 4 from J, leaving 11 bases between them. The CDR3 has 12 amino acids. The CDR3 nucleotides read TGCAGTGCCTCGAGAGCAGCAGATACGCAGTATTTT. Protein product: CSASRAADTQYF.

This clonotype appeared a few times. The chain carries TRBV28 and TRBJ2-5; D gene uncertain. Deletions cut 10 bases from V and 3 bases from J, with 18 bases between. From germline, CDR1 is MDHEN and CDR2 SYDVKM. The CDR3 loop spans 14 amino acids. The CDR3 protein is CAIFSRAAEETQYF. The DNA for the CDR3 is TGTGCCATCTTCTCAAGGGCGGCCGAAGAGACCCAGTACTTC.

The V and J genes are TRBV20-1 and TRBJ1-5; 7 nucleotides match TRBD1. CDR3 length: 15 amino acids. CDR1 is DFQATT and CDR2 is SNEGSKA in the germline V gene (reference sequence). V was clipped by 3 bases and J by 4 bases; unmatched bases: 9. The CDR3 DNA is TGCAGTGCTAGGGACCGGGACAGAACGAATCAGCCCCAGCATTTT. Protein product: CSARDRDRTNQPQHF.

CDR3 nucleotide sequence: TGTGCCACCAGTGATCGGACGATCCCCACCGGGGAGCTGTTTTTT. Translating it yields CATSDRTIPTGELFF. The chain uses TRBV24-1 and TRBJ2-2; D is uncertain. Per the germline V gene, CDR1 is KGHDR and CDR2 is SFDVKD. This CDR3 contains 15 residues. Trimming removed 3 bases at V and 4 bases at J, with 11 bases between.

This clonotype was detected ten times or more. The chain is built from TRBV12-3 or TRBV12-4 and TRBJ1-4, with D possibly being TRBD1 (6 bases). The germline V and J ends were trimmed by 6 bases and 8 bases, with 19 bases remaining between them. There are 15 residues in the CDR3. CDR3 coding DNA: TGTGCCAGCAGAGCAGCTCGGGGGCGCCGGGAAAAACTGTTTTTT. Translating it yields CASRAARGRREKLFF.

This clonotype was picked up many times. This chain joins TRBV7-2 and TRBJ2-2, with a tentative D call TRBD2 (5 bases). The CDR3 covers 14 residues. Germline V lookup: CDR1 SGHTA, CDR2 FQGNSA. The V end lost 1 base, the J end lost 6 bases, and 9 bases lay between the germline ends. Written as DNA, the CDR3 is TGTGCCAGCAGCTTAGGGGAGTTTTCCGGGGAGCTGTTTTTT. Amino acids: CASSLGEFSGELFF.

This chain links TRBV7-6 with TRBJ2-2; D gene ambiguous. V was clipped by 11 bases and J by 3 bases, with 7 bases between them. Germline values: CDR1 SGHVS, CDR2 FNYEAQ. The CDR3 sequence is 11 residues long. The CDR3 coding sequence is TGTGCCTGTCAGGACACCGGGGAGCTGTTTTTT. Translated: CACQDTGELFF.